This T cell receptor (beta chain) was captured in a study of Ad26.COV2.S vaccination and SARS-CoV-2 variants. Regarding this clone: Its antigen is unknown.

Study observations and caveats: Recipients given vaccine exceeded placebo recipients in spike-specific TCR breadth. It was reported that spike-specific CD8+ and CD4+ T cell responses were substantially broad after vaccination.

Method: immunoSEQ multiplex PCR; TCRdb's copy keeps in-frame clones and lacks some. The sample shows over 110,000 clones, 86% of them seen only once. The CDR3 has 15 residues. In germline, CDR1 is MDHEN, CDR2 SYDVKM. V was cut by 7 bases and J by 0 bases, with 16 bases left in between. V gene TRBV28 combines with J gene TRBJ2-7, with D tentatively TRBD1 or TRBD2 (6 bases each). This clonotype was sampled from a human donor who had recovered from COVID-19. Sequences were derived from peripheral blood, sampled after recovery from COVID-19. CDR3 in DNA: TGTGCCAGCATCAAGATGGGGGGCGCCTCCTACGAGCAGTACTTC. As protein: CASIKMGGASYEQYF.